The rows below give T cell receptor beta chains drawn from one sample of a study of blood T cells in healthy people across ages. MiXCR, applied by TCRdb to the 5' RACE reads, yields one record per CDR3 protein. Of about 670,000 distinct CDR3 sequences listed, 40% to 45% are singletons. What was sequenced was blood. These receptors all stem from a man older than 75 in good health. The CDR3 runs from the conserved cysteine through the conserved F or W. A D gene is named only where the DNA matches it firmly. Some rows mark clone size as missing; the rest say once, few, many or name a class of expanded clone.

d_call j_call clone_size v_call cdr3_nt cdr3_aa
- TRBJ2-2 - TRBV28 TGCGCCAGCAGCGAGCGGGCCGGGGAGCTGTTTTTT CASSERAGELFF
- TRBJ2-1 few TRBV3-1 TGTGCCAGCAGCCAAGAATGGACATATGAGCAGTTCTTC CASSQEWTYEQFF
- TRBJ2-7 few TRBV20-1 TGCAGTGCCAGTAGCGGAGTCTACGAGCAGTACTTC CSASSGVYEQYF
- TRBJ1-6 - TRBV5-8 TGTGCCAGCAGCTCGTGGGTGGATTCACCCCTCCACTTT CASSSWVDSPLHF
TRBD2 TRBJ2-1 few TRBV7-3 TGTGCCAGCAGCTTAGCTAATGGACTAGCGGGTAATGAGCAGTTCTTC CASSLANGLAGNEQFF
TRBD1 TRBJ2-3 - TRBV7-8 TGTGCCAGCAGCTTAGTCAGCCGGGACAGAGATACGACAGATACGCAGTATTTT CASSLVSRDRDTTDTQYF
- TRBJ2-5 - TRBV7-2 TGTGCCAGCAGCTTAACCCCGGGACAACAAGAGACCCAGTACTTC CASSLTPGQQETQYF
- TRBJ1-6 - TRBV16 TGTGCCAGCAGCCAAGGGTCACCCTTACAACCCCTCCACTTT CASSQGSPLQPLHF
- TRBJ1-5 - TRBV16 TGTGCCAGCACGCCGACACCCAATCAGCCCCAGCATTTT CASTPTPNQPQHF
TRBD1 TRBJ1-2 - TRBV20-1 TGCAGTGCTAGCCGGACAGGATCCTATGGCTACACCTTC CSASRTGSYGYTF
- TRBJ2-7 many TRBV14 TGTGCCAGCAGCCAAGATATTGGCAGGGGAAAGGACGAGCAGTACTTC CASSQDIGRGKDEQYF
- TRBJ2-1 few TRBV20-1 TGCAGTGCTAGAGTTAGTGGGACGGAAGCTAGGAGCTCCTACAATGAGCAGTTCTTC CSARVSGTEARSSYNEQFF
TRBD2 TRBJ2-7 - TRBV11-1 TGTGCCAGCAGCCCCAGACCCCGACTAGCGGGCGACTACGAGCAGTACTTC CASSPRPRLAGDYEQYF
- TRBJ2-2 few TRBV15 TGTGCCACCAGCAGTGCAGCTACCGGGGAGCTGTTTTTT CATSSAATGELFF
TRBD2 TRBJ2-1 few TRBV9 TGTGCCAGCAGCGTAGAGCTAGCGGGATTTGTCAATGAGCAGTTCTTC CASSVELAGFVNEQFF
TRBD1 TRBJ1-1 - TRBV9 TGTGCCAGCAGCGAGGGACAGGGGAAGAACACTGAAGCTTTCTTT CASSEGQGKNTEAFF
TRBD1 TRBJ2-1 many TRBV7-2 TGTGCCAGCAGCTTAGAAGTAATGGGGACAGGGTGGAATGAGCAGTTCTTC CASSLEVMGTGWNEQFF
TRBD2 TRBJ2-2 - TRBV3-1 TGTGCCAGCAGCCAAGGGTCCAGCGGGGGGACGAACACCGGGGAGCTGTTTTTT CASSQGSSGGTNTGELFF
TRBD1 TRBJ1-2 - TRBV5-1 TGCGCCAGCAGCTTGCGGGGACAGGGAAACTATGGCTACACCTTC CASSLRGQGNYGYTF
- TRBJ2-1 - TRBV20-1 TGCAGTGCTAGGGAAGCGGTAAACAATGAGCAGTTCTTC CSAREAVNNEQFF
TRBD1 TRBJ2-7 - TRBV28 TGTGCCAGCAGGTACGGGACAGTTTCCTACGAGCAGTACTTC CASRYGTVSYEQYF
- TRBJ1-1 - TRBV7-2 TGTGCCAGCAGCTTACCCGGACAGTGGGGCCAGAACACTGAAGCTTTCTTT CASSLPGQWGQNTEAFF
- TRBJ2-3 few TRBV7-2 TGTGCCAGCAGCAAGCTGGAGGCAGATACGCAGTATTTT CASSKLEADTQYF
- TRBJ1-5 once TRBV28 TGTGCCAGCAGATCGAATAGAGCCCAGCATTTT CASRSNRAQHF
- TRBJ2-1 - TRBV7-2 TGTGCCAGCAGCTTAGACGGTTTGGGAAATGAGCAGTTCTTC CASSLDGLGNEQFF
TRBD1 TRBJ2-3 few TRBV29-1 TGCAGCGTTGAAAGGACAGGGGATCCCCCAGATACGCAGTATTTT CSVERTGDPPDTQYF
TRBD2 TRBJ2-7 - TRBV14 TGTGCCAGCAGCCAATGGCGGCTAGCGGGAACCTACGAGCAGTACTTC CASSQWRLAGTYEQYF
TRBD1 TRBJ2-3 - TRBV18 TGTGCCAGCTCACGCGGACAGGGCGGCACAGATACGCAGTATTTT CASSRGQGGTDTQYF
- TRBJ2-5 - TRBV19 TGTGCCAGTAGTATGGCTCCGGCCGAAGAGACCCAGTACTTC CASSMAPAEETQYF
TRBD2 TRBJ2-3 many TRBV29-1 TGCAGCGTCGTGCTAGCGGGCCTTCCCACAGATACGCAGTATTTT CSVVLAGLPTDTQYF
TRBD2 TRBJ2-1 - TRBV20-1 TGCAGTGCTTCGGGACTAGCGGCAGATGAGCAGTTCTTC CSASGLAADEQFF
TRBD1 TRBJ2-4 many TRBV27 TGTGCCAGAGGCAGCAGGGCCACAGACAGGGTCAACATTCAGTACTTC CARGSRATDRVNIQYF
- TRBJ2-7 - TRBV7-9 TGTGCCAGCAGCTTAGTGGGCCAAAGCTCCTACAATGAGCAGTACTTC CASSLVGQSSYNEQYF
- TRBJ2-5 - TRBV10-3 TGTGCCATCAGTGGGCAGACCCAGTACTTC CAISGQTQYF
TRBD1 TRBJ1-1 - TRBV12-3/TRBV12-4 TGTGCCAGCAGTTTCGGGACAGGGGGCGCGGGGGCTTTCTTT CASSFGTGGAGAFF
TRBD1 TRBJ2-5 few TRBV14 TGTGCCAGCAGCAGGGACAGGGTACGGCAAGAGACCCAGTACTTC CASSRDRVRQETQYF
TRBD1 TRBJ2-3 few TRBV9 TGTGCCAGCAGCGTAGATCAGGGGGGCACAGATACGCAGTATTTT CASSVDQGGTDTQYF
TRBD2 TRBJ2-3 - TRBV12-3/TRBV12-4 TGTGCTGCGGGGGTCAGCACAGATACGCAGTATTTT CAAGVSTDTQYF
- TRBJ2-2 once TRBV20-1 TGCAGTGCTTCCGCCACAGGGTACACCGGGGAGCTGTTTTTT CSASATGYTGELFF
- TRBJ1-2 few TRBV25-1 TGTGCCAGCAGTGAATCTGCTTACCTCTATGGCTACACCTTC CASSESAYLYGYTF
- TRBJ2-7 - TRBV15 TGTGCCACCAGCATAGCGGCGGGCCGAGTGGGTTCTAAGCAGTACTTC CATSIAAGRVGSKQYF
- TRBJ2-3 - TRBV20-1 TGCAGTGCCCCCGGGCCACGTTACACAGATACGCAGTATTTT CSAPGPRYTDTQYF
TRBD1 TRBJ2-1 few TRBV7-8 TGTGCCAGCAGCAACCGGGACAGGGTTGATGAGCAGTTCTTC CASSNRDRVDEQFF
- TRBJ2-3 few TRBV7-2 TGTGCCAGCAGCTTACGGAGAAGGACAAGCACAGATACGCAGTATTTT CASSLRRRTSTDTQYF
- TRBJ2-1 few TRBV7-3 TGTGCCAGCAGCTTAACCTCCCGGACCCAAAGCTCCTACAATGAGCAGTTCTTC CASSLTSRTQSSYNEQFF
- TRBJ2-7 - TRBV25-1 TGTGCCAGTACCCACCGGGATCGGCTTCGGCAGTACTTC CASTHRDRLRQYF
- TRBJ2-5 many TRBV4-1 TGCGCCAGCAGCCAAGGGGCCTACTACCAAGAGACCCAGTACTTC CASSQGAYYQETQYF
TRBD2 TRBJ2-3 - TRBV24-1 TGTGCCACCAGTGATTCAGCGGGAAAAAAAGATACGCAGTATTTT CATSDSAGKKDTQYF
TRBD1 TRBJ1-6 - TRBV20-1 TGCAGTGCTAGAGCTACGACAGGGGAAAATTCACCCCTCCACTTT CSARATTGENSPLHF
TRBD1 TRBJ2-5 - TRBV20-1 TGCAGTGCCGGACAGGGGGCCGAGGAGACCCAGTACTTC CSAGQGAEETQYF
TRBD2 TRBJ2-5 few TRBV29-1 TGCAGCTCCGCGCGGGGGGACTTTAACAATGAGCAGTACTTC CSSARGDFNNEQYF
- TRBJ2-7 few TRBV28 TGTGCCAGCAGTCCCAGGGGGGCAGGCCCTAAGGACGAGCAGTACTTC CASSPRGAGPKDEQYF
TRBD1 TRBJ1-5 few TRBV5-6 TGTGCCAGCAGCACAGGGGTGCGTCAGCCCCAGCATTTT CASSTGVRQPQHF
- TRBJ1-2 once TRBV20-1 TGCAGTGCTAGGGCCGGGAGAGACTATGGCTACACCTTC CSARAGRDYGYTF
- TRBJ2-7 - TRBV3-1 TGTGCCAGCAGCCACGGAAATACCTTATACGAGCAGTACTTC CASSHGNTLYEQYF
- TRBJ2-2 - TRBV5-1 TGCGCCAGCAGCTTGTTGGGGGCCCCGAACACCGGGGAGCTGTTTTTT CASSLLGAPNTGELFF
- TRBJ2-4 - TRBV6-2/TRBV6-3 TGTGCCAGCAGTTATATTCAAAACATTCAGTACTTC CASSYIQNIQYF